The source of this T cell receptor (beta chain) is a study of blood T cell repertoires in COVID-19. Background on the study: The analysed material was cDNA or gDNA that came from T cells, B-cell-depleted T cells, or PBMCs.

In the source study's methods: Amplified reference gene primers provided the basis for estimating nucleated cell counts. Assay: immunoSEQ multiplex PCR; the TCRdb copy retains only in-frame clones and omits some. Clone size and the V and J calls come from that table; the DNA yielded D and trimming. The sample carries about 67,000 clones, about 89% recorded once. The CDR3 is made up of 15 amino acids. Looked up from germline, CDR1 is SEHNR and CDR2 is FQNEAQ (reference sequence). Germline trimming cut 2 bases from V and 6 bases from J; bases unmatched to any gene: 7. The chain employs TRBV7-9 and TRBJ2-1, with TRBD2 matching 7 bases. The clonotype originates from a man in his fifties or sixties with active COVID-19. Material for sequencing was peripheral blood. The chain's CDR3 is CASSLTETSRNEQFF. The CDR3 nucleotides are TGTGCCAGCAGCTTAACCGAGACTAGCCGCAATGAGCAGTTCTTC.